This T cell receptor beta chain was obtained from a study of T cell repertoires in cytomegalovirus infection. As for the study in general: Both recently identified HLA-C-restricted and well-studied HLA-B-restricted CMV epitopes were used in the study. It was the public TCR beta signatures that indicated both CMV infection and matching HLA type.

TCRdb used MiXCR to reprocess the reads, holding one entry per CDR3 protein. Of 750,000 to 950,000 distinct CDR3 sequences listed, roughly 28% are singletons. The germline V gene has CDR1 MNHEY and CDR2 SMNVEV (reference sequence). This CDR3 region has 15 residues. Trimming left V 3 bases short and J 0 bases short, with 9 bases between. A note on this clonotype: Its antigen is unidentified.

Sequenced material: cultured CD8+ T cells from PBMCs, taken from culture after CMV antigen stimulation. This TCR was recovered from a human donor in good health (CMV status not recorded). Some clones in this sample may be carry-over from other donors' samples. The chain recombines TRBV27 with TRBJ2-1; a weak D match, TRBD2 (5 bases). CDR3 in amino acids: CASSFVGSSYNEQFF. The CDR3 DNA follows: TGTGCCAGCAGTTTCGTGGGGAGCTCCTACAATGAGCAGTTCTTC.